This TCR beta chain was sequenced during a study of blood T cell repertoires in COVID-19. At the level of the study: Samples came from the United States, Italy and Spain, spanning acute and convalescent COVID-19.

Per the authors' pipeline: Amplification of reference gene primers provided the estimated nucleated cell counts. The protocol was immunoSEQ multiplex PCR, while the TCRdb copy is restricted to in-frame clones and leaves out a portion. D and trimming were read from the DNA, whereas the V and J calls and clone size are those reported in that table. Here the sample spans about 42,000 clones, roughly three quarters being singletons. Germline V gene data show CDR1 as GTSNPN and CDR2 as SVGIG (reference sequence). The V segment lost 4 bases and the J segment 4 bases; nucleotides outside the gene matches: 2. The CDR3 is 13 amino acids.

Specimen: peripheral blood. This TCR was sampled from an older man with acute or convalescent COVID-19. The genes are TRBV30 and TRBJ2-3; 10 bases fit TRBD2. CDR3: CAWTGTSADTQYF. The CDR3 DNA is TGTGCCTGGACCGGGACTAGCGCAGATACGCAGTATTTT.